These 13 T cell receptor beta chains share one sample of origin, sequenced in a study of CD8+CD57+ T cells in acquired aplastic anemia. Patients selected for sequencing had displayed CD8+CD57+ cell expansion by flow cytometry. TCR beta VDJ and CDR3 profiles were obtained from a genomic DNA template. TCRdb re-called the reads through MiXCR, storing one row per CDR3 protein. The sample carries fewer than 200,000 distinct CDR3 sequences, 45% to 55% recorded once. Sequencing input: sorted CD4+, CD8+, or CD8+CD57+ T cells (not recorded which) from PBMCs. The receptors here all came from a human donor with aplastic anemia.

This clonotype was seen many times. This chain connects TRBV10-3 to TRBJ1-3; D is possibly TRBD1 (5 bases). V was cut by 3 bases and J by 0 bases, with 6 bases left in between. CDR1 is ENHRY, CDR2 SYGVKD, per germline. This CDR3 is 14 amino acids long. CDR3 amino acids: CAISDGASGNTIYF. CDR3 coding DNA: TGTGCCATCAGTGACGGGGCCTCTGGAAACACCATATATTTT.

This chain joins TRBV7-2 and TRBJ1-5; D not certain. The CDR3 loop spans 13 amino acids. Trimming took off 2 bases at V and 1 base at J, with 3 bases between the two ends. Per germline, CDR1 SGHTA and CDR2 FQGNSA. The CDR3 DNA reads TGTGCCAGCAGCTTAACGAGCAATCAGCCCCAGCATTTT. Amino acid sequence: CASSLTSNQPQHF.

This clonotype was counted many times. The chain couples TRBV5-6 to TRBJ1-2; 8 positions match TRBD1. V trimming: 4 bases; J trimming: 4 bases; junction bases outside the gene matches: 6. This CDR3 has 14 residues. Germline assignment: CDR1 SGHDT and CDR2 YYEEEE. CDR3 protein: CASSQTGVAYGYTF. The CDR3 DNA reads TGTGCCAGCAGCCAGACAGGGGTAGCCTATGGCTACACCTTC.

This clonotype has at least ten counts. The rearrangement joins TRBV19 to TRBJ2-7, with D tentatively TRBD2 (6 bases). Germline CDR1 and CDR2: LNHDA and SQIVND (reference sequence). The V and J ends lost 7 bases and 2 bases respectively, with 18 bases between them. CDR3 length equals 15 residues. The CDR3 bases are TGTGCCAGTATGCGACAGTTCGGAGGGACCTACGAGCAGTACTTC. This sequence encodes CASMRQFGGTYEQYF.

As for this clonotype: This may come from a read error, since a much larger clone is one base off. The V gene is TRBV6-1, the J gene TRBJ2-7; a possible D gene is TRBD1 (7 bases). The germline CDR1 and CDR2 sequences are MNHNS and SASEGT. V was clipped by 4 bases and J by 2 bases, with 21 bases between them. This CDR3 has 17 amino acids. CDR3 nucleotide sequence: TGTGCCAGCAGTGCCCGGACAGGAGGGCGTGGCACCTACGAGCAGTACTTC. Its protein product is CASSARTGGRGTYEQYF.

The J gene is TRBJ1-1, the V gene TRBV2; no definite D call. Germline values: CDR1 SNHLY, CDR2 FYNNEI. The ends were cut back, 4 bases at V and 3 bases at J, with 15 bases in the middle. The CDR3 covers 15 residues. The CDR3 sequence is CASSVPWQSYTEAFF. Written as DNA, the CDR3 is TGTGCCAGCAGTGTTCCCTGGCAGTCTTACACTGAAGCTTTCTTT.

V usage is TRBV7-8 and J usage is TRBJ2-7, with D possibly TRBD1 on 5 matching bases. The CDR3 consists of 11 residues. Germline V CDR1 and CDR2: SGHVS, FQNEAQ. Trimming took 5 bases from V and 6 from J, leaving 8 bases between them. As DNA, the CDR3 is TGTGCCAGCAGCAAGGGGATCGAGCAGTACTTC. It is translated as CASSKGIEQYF.

At least ten counts were recorded for this clonotype. The V and J genes are TRBV20-1 and TRBJ2-5; 8 bases match TRBD2. Per the germline V gene, CDR1 is DFQATT and CDR2 is SNEGSKA (reference sequence). The CDR3 totals 15 residues. V lost 3 bases and J lost 2; bases outside the gene matches: 8. The CDR3 DNA reads as TGCAGTGCTAGCCCAGCGGGGGCGAGACAAGAGACCCAGTACTTC. The encoded protein is CSASPAGARQETQYF.

The J gene is TRBJ1-2, the V gene TRBV2; D uncertain. CDR1 and CDR2 from the germline V gene are SNHLY and FYNNEI. Trimming stripped 6 bases from V and 4 bases from J, with 6 bases between. The CDR3 has 11 residues. CDR3 in amino acids: CASRAPYGYTF. The CDR3 DNA reads as TGTGCCAGCAGGGCTCCCTATGGCTACACCTTC.

The count of this clonotype is one. This chain uses TRBV10-1 with TRBJ1-2; D gene unclear. The V end was cut by 0 bases, the J end by 6 bases, with 8 bases between. Germline V gives CDR1 WNHNN, CDR2 SYGVQD (reference sequence). This CDR3 comprises 13 residues. The CDR3 DNA is TGCGCCAGCAGTGAGTCGCCTGGGCATGGCTACACCTTC. Encoded protein: CASSESPGHGYTF.

The table lists this clonotype with many counts. This chain joins TRBV10-1 and TRBJ2-3; D remains ambiguous. The CDR3 covers 17 residues. The germline V and J ends were trimmed by 0 bases and 0 bases, with 13 bases remaining between them. In germline, CDR1 is WNHNN, CDR2 SYGVQD (reference sequence). CDR3 residues: CASSESKVFGSTDTQYF. In nucleotides, the CDR3 is TGCGCCAGCAGTGAGTCGAAGGTGTTCGGAAGCACAGATACGCAGTATTTT.

This chain links TRBV2 with TRBJ2-2; D ambiguous. The CDR3 is 15 residues long. Germline CDR1 SNHLY, CDR2 FYNNEI. V lost 7 bases and J 0 bases, leaving 12 bases between the germline ends. The CDR3 DNA reads TGTGCCAGCAAAGAGCAGGCTTCGAACACCGGGGAGCTGTTTTTT. This encodes CASKEQASNTGELFF.

This clonotype was counted only a few times. CDR3 nucleotides: TGTGCCAGCAGCCCCCGAGGGGGGGCAACCTATGGCTACACCTTC. The encoded protein is CASSPRGGATYGYTF. This chain connects TRBV3-1 to TRBJ1-2; perhaps TRBD1 as D (6 bases). Germline loops: CDR1 LGHDT, CDR2 YNNKEL (reference sequence). V lost 4 bases and J 4 bases, leaving 16 bases between the germline ends. The CDR3 is made up of 15 amino acids.